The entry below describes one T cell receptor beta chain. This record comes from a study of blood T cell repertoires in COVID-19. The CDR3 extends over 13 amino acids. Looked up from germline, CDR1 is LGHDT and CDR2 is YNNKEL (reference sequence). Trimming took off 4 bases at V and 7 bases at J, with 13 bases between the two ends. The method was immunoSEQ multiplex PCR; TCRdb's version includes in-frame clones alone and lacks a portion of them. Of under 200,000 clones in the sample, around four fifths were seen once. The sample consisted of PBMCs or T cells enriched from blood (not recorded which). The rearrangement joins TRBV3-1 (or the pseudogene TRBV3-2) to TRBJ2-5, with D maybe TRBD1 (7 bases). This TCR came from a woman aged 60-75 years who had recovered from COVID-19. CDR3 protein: CASSPDRRGTQYF. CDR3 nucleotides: TGTGCCAGCAGCCCGGACAGGAGGGGGACCCAGTACTTC.